This paragraph covers one T cell receptor beta chain sequence. Its antigen is not identified. Use of 60 Vbeta and 13 Jbeta primers characterized the PCR. Here immunoSEQ multiplex PCR was the method, and the copy in TCRdb shows in-frame clones only, minus some. The repertoire holds 100,000 to 150,000 clones, with approximately 84% as singletons. The sample comes from a study of cytomegalovirus exposure and HLA in healthy donors. The study's findings and limits: Later analysis demonstrated an association between a missense DCLRE1C variant and TCR beta V- and J-gene trimming. Under 20,000 TCR beta sequences were associated with HLA alleles at 0.05 false discovery rate in a later analysis. It was reportedly the case that the classifier diagnosed cytomegalovirus status with high specificity and sensitivity. Available immune exposure information was restricted to CMV serostatus only.

CDR3 size: 15 residues. The germline gives CDR1 SGHTA, CDR2 FQGTGA. With V trimmed by 5 bases and J by 5 bases, 8 bases remained unmatched. Sample: PBMCs. The chain employs TRBV7-3 and TRBJ2-3; 9 bases fit TRBD2. This clonotype was obtained from a man between 50 and 59 years old in good health and CMV-seronegative. CDR3 DNA: TGTGCCAGCAGCAGAGTTAGCGGGGGTGGAGATACGCAGTATTTT. Translation: CASSRVSGGGDTQYF. The full variable domain, completed using reference TRBV7-3 and TRBJ2-3, is GAGVSQTPSNKVTEKGKYVELRCDPISGHTALYWYRQSLGQGPEFLIYFQGTGAADDSGLPNDRFFAVRPEGSVSTLKIQRTERGDSAVYLCASSRVSGGGDTQYFGPGTRLTVL.